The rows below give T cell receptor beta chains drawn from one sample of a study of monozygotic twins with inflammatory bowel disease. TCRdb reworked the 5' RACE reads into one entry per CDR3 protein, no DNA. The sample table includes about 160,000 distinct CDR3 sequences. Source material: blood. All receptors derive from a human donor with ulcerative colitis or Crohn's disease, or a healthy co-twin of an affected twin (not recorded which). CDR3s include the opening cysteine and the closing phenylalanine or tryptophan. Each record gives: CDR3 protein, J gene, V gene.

CASSLADRTQGVFF TRBJ1-4 TRBV5-1
CASRKRSSYNEQFF TRBJ2-1 TRBV2
CASSHGQGGNEQYF TRBJ2-7 TRBV4-3
CASSTTSGSYTGELFF TRBJ2-2 TRBV14
CASSLDPGDQETQYF TRBJ2-5 TRBV5-4
CASSWYTRPNYEQYF TRBJ2-7 TRBV7-2
CASSAALRLAGGRTGELFF TRBJ2-2 TRBV7-8
CASSQSLAGGYNEQFF TRBJ2-1 TRBV7-2
CSARQASGPRGTGELFF TRBJ2-2 TRBV20-1
CASSRTSGGYTGELFF TRBJ2-2 TRBV7-9
CAAFPSGAEEYNSPLHF TRBJ1-6 TRBV5-6
CASSRRILNEKLFF TRBJ1-4 TRBV12-3/TRBV12-4
CASTTPAGITDTQYF TRBJ2-3 TRBV5-5
CASSTWDRGNQPQHF TRBJ1-5 TRBV2
CSASDRAKNIQYF TRBJ2-4 TRBV20-1
CASSQDPGYDEPFF TRBJ2-1 TRBV3-1
CASSTTLAGGETQYF TRBJ2-5 TRBV6-1
CASSSEGFNEQFF TRBJ2-1 TRBV5-1
CASSSTGPDTEELFF TRBJ2-2 TRBV6-1
CASKPEPGGPSYNEQFF TRBJ2-1 TRBV11-3
CASSQGAETQYF TRBJ2-5 TRBV6-5
CASSLNIIGAYGYTF TRBJ1-2 TRBV6-1
CASSLGQGLRYEQYF TRBJ2-7 TRBV5-4
CATSPGTAYEQYF TRBJ2-7 TRBV15
CASSSLPGTGAYEQYF TRBJ2-7 TRBV5-1
CASSPLGSAGGIYEQFF TRBJ2-1 TRBV5-1
CASSIWGAGGNTIYF TRBJ1-3 TRBV9
CASSLGTVTSYEQYF TRBJ2-7 TRBV28
CASSPDRFNQPQHF TRBJ1-5 TRBV5-8
CASSPRGLNTEAFF TRBJ1-1 TRBV27
CASSLGGDDEQFF TRBJ2-1 TRBV5-1
CSASQLAGGYRSYNEQFF TRBJ2-1 TRBV20-1
CASSSLAGGVRNEQFF TRBJ2-1 TRBV5-4
CASSPRGAPSSYNEQFF TRBJ2-1 TRBV5-1
CASSLGIADSSYEQYF TRBJ2-7 TRBV7-2
CSALGGRAVSTDTQYF TRBJ2-3 TRBV20-1